The clone carrying this T cell receptor (beta chain) was picked up a small number of times. Its antigen is still unknown. The sample comes from a study of T cell repertoires in cytomegalovirus infection. General study results and limits: HLA-C-restricted, CMV-specific TCR beta clonotypes were dominant ex vivo.

TCRdb reprocessed the reads with MiXCR, giving one entry per CDR3 protein. Found here are approximately 1,000,000 distinct CDR3 sequences, about a third of them singletons; the top ten hold over 13%. The germline V gene has CDR1 MNHNS and CDR2 SASEGT. V was trimmed by 5 bases and J by 2 bases, leaving 11 bases between them. This CDR3 region has 14 residues. This chain connects TRBV6-1 to TRBJ2-3; either TRBD1 or TRBD2 may fit D (5 bases each). The TCR originated in a human donor in good health (CMV status not recorded). Some clones in this sample may be carry-over from other donors' samples. The starting material was cultured CD8+ T cells from PBMCs, obtained from culture after CMV antigen stimulation. CDR3 bases: TGTGCCAGCAGTCCGGGACCCACCACAGATACGCAGTATTTT. This gives the protein CASSPGPTTDTQYF.